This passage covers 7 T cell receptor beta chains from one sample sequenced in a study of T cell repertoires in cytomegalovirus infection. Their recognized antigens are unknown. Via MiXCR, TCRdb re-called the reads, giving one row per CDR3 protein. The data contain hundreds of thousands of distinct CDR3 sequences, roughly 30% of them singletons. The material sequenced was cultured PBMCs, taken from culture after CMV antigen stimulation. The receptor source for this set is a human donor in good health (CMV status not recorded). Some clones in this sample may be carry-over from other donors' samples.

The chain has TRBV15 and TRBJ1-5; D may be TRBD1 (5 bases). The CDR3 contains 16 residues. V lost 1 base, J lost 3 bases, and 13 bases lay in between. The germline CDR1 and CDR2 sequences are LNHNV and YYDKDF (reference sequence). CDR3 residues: CATSRAGTDYNQPQHF. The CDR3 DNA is TGTGCCACCAGCAGAGCAGGGACGGACTACAATCAGCCCCAGCATTTT.

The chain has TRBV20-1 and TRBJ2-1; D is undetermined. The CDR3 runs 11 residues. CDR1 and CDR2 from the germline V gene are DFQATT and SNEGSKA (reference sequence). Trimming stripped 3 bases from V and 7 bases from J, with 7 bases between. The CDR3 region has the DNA TGCAGTGCTAGGGTGGTGAATGAGCAGTTCTTC. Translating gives CSARVVNEQFF.

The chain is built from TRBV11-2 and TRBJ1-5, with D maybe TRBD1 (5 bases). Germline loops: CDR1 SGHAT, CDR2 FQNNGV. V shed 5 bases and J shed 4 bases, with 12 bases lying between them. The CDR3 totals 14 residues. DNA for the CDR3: TGTGCCAGCAGCCCTAGGGGTGCGAATCAGCCCCAGCATTTT. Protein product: CASSPRGANQPQHF.

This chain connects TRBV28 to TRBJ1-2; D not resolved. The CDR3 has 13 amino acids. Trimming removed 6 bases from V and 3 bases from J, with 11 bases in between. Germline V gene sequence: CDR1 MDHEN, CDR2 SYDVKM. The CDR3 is CASSQRADYGYTF. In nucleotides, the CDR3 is TGTGCCAGCAGCCAGAGAGCCGACTATGGCTACACCTTC.

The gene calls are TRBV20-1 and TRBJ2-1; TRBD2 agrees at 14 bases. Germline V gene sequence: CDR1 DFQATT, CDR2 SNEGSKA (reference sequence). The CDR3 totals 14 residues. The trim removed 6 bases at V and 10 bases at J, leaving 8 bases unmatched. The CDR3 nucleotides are TGCAGTGCACCCGGGACTAGCGGGAGAGACGAGCAGTTCTTC. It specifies CSAPGTSGRDEQFF.

The CDR3 DNA sequence: TGTGCCAGCAGTTTTACAGGGAGGCATTCACCCCTCCACTTT. Protein sequence: CASSFTGRHSPLHF. The genes are TRBV6-5 and TRBJ1-6, with D possibly TRBD1 on 6 matching bases. V lost 4 bases to trimming and J lost 8 bases, with 12 bases between them. Germline V gene sequence: CDR1 MNHEY, CDR2 SVGAGI. There are 14 residues in the CDR3.

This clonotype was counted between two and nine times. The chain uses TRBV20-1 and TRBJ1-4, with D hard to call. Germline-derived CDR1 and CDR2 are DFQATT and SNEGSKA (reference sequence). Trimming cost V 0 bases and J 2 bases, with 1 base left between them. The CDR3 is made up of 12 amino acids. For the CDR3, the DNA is TGCAGTGCTAGAGATACTAATGAAAAACTGTTTTTT. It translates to CSARDTNEKLFF.